This passage covers 16 T cell receptor beta chains from one sample sequenced in a study of control samples from healthy donors and cancer patients. Sequencing used immunoSEQ multiplex PCR; TCRdb keeps in-frame clones, though not all of them. The sample contains tens of thousands of clones, around nine tenths of which appear only once. Material: PBMCs. The source of these receptors is a woman aged 45-65 years with colorectal cancer.

This sequence joins TRBV9 and TRBJ2-3; D is ambiguous. The V and J ends lost 6 bases and 4 bases respectively, with 12 bases between them. CDR1 is SGDLS, CDR2 YYNGEE, per germline. This CDR3 is built from 13 residues. The CDR3 sequence is CASNEQGSDTQYF. The DNA for the CDR3 is TGTGCCAGCAACGAACAAGGTTCAGATACGCAGTATTTT.

The chain recombines TRBV28 with TRBJ1-5; D remains ambiguous. The CDR3 has 15 residues. Trimming removed 9 bases from V and 0 bases from J, with 15 bases in between. Germline lookup yields CDR1 MDHEN and CDR2 SYDVKM. As DNA, the CDR3 is TGTGCCAGGAGGGCTCGGGGTGATAGCAATCAGCCCCAGCATTTT. The encoded protein is CARRARGDSNQPQHF.

This clone was counted once. V usage is TRBV5-1 and J usage is TRBJ2-2, with 7 bases aligning to TRBD2. Per germline, CDR1 SGHRS and CDR2 YFSETQ. This CDR3 is built from 17 residues. With V trimmed by 0 bases and J by 6 bases, 11 bases remained unmatched. This chain's CDR3 is CASSLVPSGDGAGELFF. CDR3 nucleotides: TGCGCCAGCAGCTTGGTTCCCAGCGGGGACGGCGCCGGGGAGCTGTTTTTT.

This chain connects TRBV28 to TRBJ1-2; no clear D. The CDR3 extends over 13 amino acids. V lost 3 bases and J 4 bases, leaving 9 bases between the germline ends. The germline V gene encodes CDR1 MDHEN and CDR2 SYDVKM. This chain's CDR3 is CASSLGHLYGYTF. The CDR3 DNA is TGTGCCAGCAGTTTGGGTCATCTCTATGGCTACACCTTC.

CDR3 bases: TGTGCCAGCACCTATAGCGACTCTGGGGCCAACGTCCTGACTTTC. Amino acid sequence: CASTYSDSGANVLTF. The gene calls are TRBV6-5 and TRBJ2-6; possible D gene TRBD2, 5 bases. V was cut by 7 bases and J by 0 bases, with 10 bases left in between. The CDR3 contains 15 residues. Germline V gene data show CDR1 as MNHEY and CDR2 as SVGAGI.

The chain couples TRBV5-1 to TRBJ2-3, with a weak D call TRBD1 (5 bases). The germline V and J ends were trimmed by 1 base and 3 bases, with 12 bases remaining between them. CDR1 and CDR2 from the germline V gene are SGHRS and YFSETQ. This CDR3 is built from 15 residues. Here the CDR3 DNA reads TGCGCCAGCAGCTTGCATGGGGCGCTGACAGATACGCAGTATTTT. Protein sequence: CASSLHGALTDTQYF.

The chain is built from TRBV19 and TRBJ2-3, with D possibly matching TRBD1 (6 bases). This CDR3 comprises 16 residues. Germline-derived CDR1 and CDR2 are LNHDA and SQIVND (reference sequence). Trimming took 6 bases from V and 1 from J, leaving 17 bases between them. The CDR3 sequence is CASRWTARSRTDTQYF. In DNA, the CDR3 is TGTGCCAGTAGATGGACAGCCAGGTCCCGCACAGATACGCAGTATTTT. Based on the CDR3 plus reference TRBV19 and TRBJ2-3, the full variable domain is DGGITQSPKYLFRKEGQNVTLSCEQNLNHDAMYWYRQDPGQGLRLIYYSQIVNDFQKGDIAEGYSVSREKKESFPLTVTSAQKNPTAFYLCASRWTARSRTDTQYFGPGTRLTVL.

The V call is TRBV28, the J call TRBJ1-4, with D uncertain. Germline V gene data show CDR1 as MDHEN and CDR2 as SYDVKM. The CDR3 sequence is 13 residues long. V lost 2 bases to trimming and J lost 6 bases, with 7 bases between them. CDR3 nucleotide sequence: TGTGCCAGCAGTTTACAAGGGTATGAAAAACTGTTTTTT. Protein sequence: CASSLQGYEKLFF.

The chain carries TRBV7-2 and TRBJ2-5; D is perhaps TRBD1 or TRBD2 (5 bases each). Trimming took off 7 bases at V and 2 bases at J, with 14 bases between the two ends. Germline V gene lookup returns CDR1 SGHTA and CDR2 FQGNSA. This CDR3 is 14 amino acids long. The CDR3 DNA reads TGTGCCAGCACCCCGGGACGTCTACAAGAGACCCAGTACTTC. It translates to CASTPGRLQETQYF.

This rearrangement joins TRBV7-8 to TRBJ2-2; D possibly corresponds to TRBD1 (5 bases). V was pared by 5 bases and J by 0 bases, with 13 bases between. This CDR3 contains 16 residues. Germline V gene sequence: CDR1 SGHVS, CDR2 FQNEAQ. The CDR3 DNA reads TGTGCCAGCAGCCCCCTCTCAGGGACGAACACCGGGGAGCTGTTTTTT. Protein sequence: CASSPLSGTNTGELFF.

This clone appeared once. The V gene is TRBV3-1 (or the pseudogene TRBV3-2), the J gene TRBJ1-1; tentative D call: TRBD1 (6 bases). Trimming cost V 0 bases and J 5 bases, with 13 bases left between them. The CDR3 sequence is 15 residues long. Germline V CDR1 and CDR2: LGHDT, YNNKEL (reference sequence). This CDR3 reads CASSQDGGPTTEAFF. In DNA form, the CDR3 reads TGTGCCAGCAGCCAAGATGGGGGCCCGACGACTGAAGCTTTCTTT.

DNA of the CDR3: TGTGCCAGCGACGACAGCAACTATGGCTACACCTTC. Residues: CASDDSNYGYTF. V and J are TRBV19 and TRBJ1-2, with a possible D match to TRBD1 (5 bases). The germline V gene encodes CDR1 LNHDA and CDR2 SQIVND (reference sequence). The germline V and J ends were trimmed by 9 bases and 2 bases, with 10 bases remaining between them. The CDR3 length is 12 residues.

This chain connects TRBV24-1 to TRBJ2-4; 9 bases are a match to TRBD1. This CDR3 is 15 amino acids long. The germline CDR1 and CDR2 sequences are KGHDR and SFDVKD. With 4 bases clipped from V and 4 bases from J, the junction kept 4 bases outside the gene matches. CDR3 nucleotide sequence: TGTGCCACCAGTGAGGCCGGGACAGGGAAAAACATTCAGTACTTC. This sequence encodes CATSEAGTGKNIQYF.

The chain joins TRBV6-5 to TRBJ2-2; 9 nucleotides agree with TRBD1. The germline V gene has CDR1 MNHEY and CDR2 SVGAGI. V gave up 4 bases and J gave up 5 bases; unmatched junction bases: 8. The CDR3 length is 16 residues. CDR3 nucleotide sequence: TGTGCCAGCAGTTCGGCCGGGACAGGGCTGACCGGGGAGCTGTTTTTT. It is translated as CASSSAGTGLTGELFF.

CDR3 coding DNA: TGTGCCAGCAGTTACAACAGCTATAATTCACCCCTCCACTTT. This gives the protein CASSYNSYNSPLHF. The chain employs TRBV6-5 and TRBJ1-6, with unresolved D. This CDR3 is 14 amino acids long. V was trimmed by 2 bases and J by 3 bases, leaving 5 bases between them. Per the germline V gene, CDR1 is MNHEY and CDR2 is SVGAGI.

V usage is TRBV6-1 and J usage is TRBJ1-6; 9 bases are a match to TRBD1. Per germline, CDR1 MNHNS and CDR2 SASEGT. Losses at the gene ends were 4 bases for V and 2 bases for J; bases not matched to a gene: 6. CDR3 size: 17 residues. CDR3 residues: CASSATGGGTYNSPLHF. DNA for the CDR3: TGTGCCAGCAGTGCTACAGGGGGCGGAACCTATAATTCACCCCTCCACTTT.